The 7 T cell receptor beta chains given below trace back to one sample, sequenced in a study of T cells after yellow fever vaccination. Via MiXCR, TCRdb re-called the 5' RACE reads, giving one row per CDR3 protein. The table includes nearly 550,000 distinct CDR3 sequences, approximately 21% detected once. Sample: PBMCs, taken 15 days after the yellow fever booster vaccination. The receptors derive from a man under 40 who received the YFV17D yellow fever vaccine.

The V call is TRBV24-1, the J call TRBJ2-2, with 10 bases matching TRBD2. The junction had 5 bases not matched to a gene; V was cut back by 9 bases and J by 2 bases. Germline loops: CDR1 KGHDR, CDR2 SFDVKD. CDR3 size: 15 residues. CDR3 sequence reads: CATGRTSGNTGELFF. The CDR3 DNA is TGTGCCACCGGCAGGACTAGCGGAAACACCGGGGAGCTGTTTTTT.

This chain uses TRBV7-8 with TRBJ2-3; TRBD2 matches 14 bases. Germline-derived CDR1 and CDR2 are SGHVS and FQNEAQ. V was pared by 2 bases and J by 4 bases, with 14 bases of the junction left unmatched. The CDR3 covers 20 residues. The CDR3 DNA follows: TGTGCCAGCAGCTTATGGGCACGGACTAGCGGGAGGCGGGTGCCAGATACGCAGTATTTT. It specifies CASSLWARTSGRRVPDTQYF.

V usage is TRBV20-1 and J usage is TRBJ2-5, with 10 nucleotides matching TRBD2. Germline CDR1 DFQATT, CDR2 SNEGSKA (reference sequence). After removal of 0 bases from V and 13 bases from J, the junction contained 8 bases not matched to a gene. This CDR3 region has 13 residues. CDR3 bases: TGCAGTGCTAGAGATAGGCTAGCGGGAGCGGGGTACTTC. Translating it yields CSARDRLAGAGYF.

This chain connects TRBV4-3 to TRBJ2-2; D gene uncertain. V lost 1 base and J 4 bases, leaving 10 bases between the germline ends. The CDR3 runs to 15 residues. CDR1 LGHNA and CDR2 YSLEER come from the germline V gene. The CDR3 coding sequence is TGCGCCAGCAGCCAAGGGGATGAGTTCACCGGGGAGCTGTTTTTT. Its translation is CASSQGDEFTGELFF.

V is TRBV5-1 and J is TRBJ2-7; 10 bases map to TRBD2. Germline V gene lookup returns CDR1 SGHRS and CDR2 YFSETQ. V was pared by 6 bases and J by 3 bases, with 3 bases of the junction left unmatched. The CDR3 is 13 amino acids. The CDR3 is CASTSSGSYEQYF. CDR3 sequence (DNA): TGCGCCAGCACCTCTAGCGGGAGCTACGAGCAGTACTTC. Based on the CDR3 plus reference TRBV5-1 and TRBJ2-7, the full variable domain is KAGVTQTPRYLIKTRGQQVTLSCSPISGHRSVSWYQQTPGQGLQFLFEYFSETQRNKGNFPGRFSGRQFSNSRSEMNVSTLELGDSALYLCASTSSGSYEQYFGPGTRLTVT.

There are a few counts of this clonotype. The chain joins TRBV29-1 to TRBJ2-7, with a tentative D call TRBD2 (7 bases). This CDR3 is built from 14 residues. Trimming left V 0 bases short and J 0 bases short, with 9 bases between. Germline CDR1 and CDR2: SQVTM and ANQGSEA. CDR3 bases: TGCAGCGTTGAAGAAGGGGGGGTCTCCTACGAGCAGTACTTC. Translation gives CSVEEGGVSYEQYF.

On this clonotype: One junction end disagrees with the germline gene, perhaps due to a read error. The chain joins TRBV20-1 to TRBJ2-3, with D unclear. CDR1 and CDR2 from the germline V gene are DFQATT and SNEGSKA (reference sequence). The CDR3 is 12 residues long. The CDR3 coding sequence is TGCAGGGCTATAGCAGGCACAGATACGCAGTATTTT. Its translation is CRAIAGTDTQYF.